The rows below give T cell receptor beta chains drawn from one sample of a study of siplizumab effects on memory and regulatory T cells. Sequenced by immunoSEQ multiplex PCR; TCRdb stores in-frame clones only, minus some. The sample has approximately 48,000 clones, over 90% seen once; the top ten hold roughly 18%. Sample: CD8+ T cells sorted from blood. The source is a human donor in good health. CDR3s include the opening cysteine and the closing phenylalanine or tryptophan. A D gene is named only where the DNA matches it firmly. The size of a clone is reported for some rows only, either as once, few or many, or as a class for expanded clones.

TRBV29-1	NA	NA	TRBJ2-1	TGCAGCGCCCGCGCTAGCGCCGACTACAATGAGCAGTTCTTC	CSARASADYNEQFF
TRBV7-9	once	NA	TRBJ2-7	TGTGCCAGCAGCTCGACCGACAGTCACCCCCCCTACGAGCAGTACTTC	CASSSTDSHPPYEQYF
TRBV25-1	NA	NA	TRBJ2-5	TGTGCCAGCAGTGAGCCGATGGAAGAGACCCAGTACTTC	CASSEPMEETQYF
TRBV27	NA	NA	TRBJ1-1	TGTGCCAGCAGTCTGTTCATGGCCGGGAACACTAAAGCTTTCTTT	CASSLFMAGNTKAFF
TRBV6-5	NA	NA	TRBJ1-1	TGTGCCAGCAGCCCCCGGAACAGCTACACTGAAGCTTTCTTT	CASSPRNSYTEAFF
TRBV5-6	NA	NA	TRBJ2-7	TGTGCCAGCAGCGTGCCGAGCGGATCTCTTCACGAGCAGTACTTC	CASSVPSGSLHEQYF
TRBV7-7	NA	TRBD1	TRBJ2-7	TGTGCCAGCAGCTTGAGACAGGGTTCCCACGAGCAGTACTTC	CASSLRQGSHEQYF
TRBV6-5	NA	NA	TRBJ2-7	TGTGCCAGCAGTCCGGCAGCCTCCTACGAGCAGTACTTC	CASSPAASYEQYF
TRBV5-6	NA	NA	TRBJ2-7	TGTGCCAGCAGCTTGGGGGTAGGGGAGCATGCTGCCGAGCAGTACTTC	CASSLGVGEHAAEQYF
TRBV15	NA	NA	TRBJ2-2	TGTGCCACCAGCAGAGAGCCGGGACCCCGGACCGGGGAGCTGTTTTTT	CATSREPGPRTGELFF
TRBV4-1	once	NA	TRBJ1-5	TGCGCCAGCAGCCAAGGATTCGGTGGTCAGCCCCAGCATTTT	CASSQGFGGQPQHF
TRBV10-1	NA	TRBD2	TRBJ2-3	TGCGCCAGGACTAGCGGGAGGGTTGGGAGAGATACGCAGTATTTT	CARTSGRVGRDTQYF
TRBV6-1	NA	NA	TRBJ2-7	TGTGCCGGGGAGACAGCCTACGAGCAGTACTTC	CAGETAYEQYF
TRBV5-1	NA	NA	TRBJ2-1	TGCGCCAGCAGGGAGTACAATGAGCAGTTCTTC	CASREYNEQFF
TRBV4-2	once	NA	TRBJ2-7	TGTGCCAGCAGCCAAGACGCTACGTACGAGCAGTACTTC	CASSQDATYEQYF
TRBV7-9	NA	NA	TRBJ2-1	TGTGCCAGCAGTTCATCGGTGGATGAGCAGTTCTTC	CASSSSVDEQFF